Listed here are 28 T cell receptor beta chains from one sample, sequenced in a study of T cells in Graves' hyperthyroidism and ophthalmopathy. Using RNA transcripts as the source, TCR beta CDR3 regions were amplified. TCR CDR3 regions were first amplified by RT-PCR with HTBI primers. Using its own MiXCR run on the multiplex PCR reads, TCRdb lists one record per CDR3 protein. The sample shows a few hundred thousand distinct CDR3 sequences, about 14% of them seen only once. Sample: blood. These TCRs come from a woman between 35 and 50 years old with Graves' hyperthyroidism that later progressed to Graves' ophthalmopathy.

This clonotype was seen many times. V usage is TRBV5-6 and J usage is TRBJ1-4; D is unresolved. V shed 3 bases and J shed 7 bases, with 10 bases lying between them. The germline V gene has CDR1 SGHDT and CDR2 YYEEEE. CDR3 length: 13 amino acids. For the CDR3, the DNA is TGTGCCAGCAGCTCCCTGGGAACTGAAAAACTGTTTTTT. This translates into CASSSLGTEKLFF.

This clonotype was counted at least ten times. The chain uses TRBV6-1 and TRBJ2-3, with TRBD1 identical over 8 bases. With V trimmed by 5 bases and J by 3 bases, 13 bases remained unmatched. Germline loops: CDR1 MNHNS, CDR2 SASEGT. CDR3 length: 17 residues. Here the CDR3 reads CASSSSYPRGRTDTQYF. DNA of the CDR3: TGTGCCAGCAGTTCTTCATACCCCAGGGGGCGTACAGATACGCAGTATTTT.

This clonotype has a count of ten or more. A read error is possible here, since a much larger clone lies one base away. V gene TRBV2 combines with J gene TRBJ2-1; D unclear. The germline V gene has CDR1 SNHLY and CDR2 FYNNEI. The CDR3 loop spans 14 amino acids. The V and J ends lost 3 bases and 7 bases respectively, with 13 bases between them. CDR3 DNA: TGTGCCAGCAGTGACAAGCGAGAGACAAATGAGCAGTTCTTC. This codes for CASSDKRETNEQFF.

This clonotype was seen many times. The CDR3 loop reads CASSLALVRRTQYF. The CDR3 region has the DNA TGTGCCAGCAGCTTAGCATTAGTACGCCGAACGCAGTATTTT. The J gene is TRBJ2-3, the V gene TRBV11-2; D gene unclear. Trimming stripped 1 base from V and 9 bases from J, with 14 bases between. In germline, CDR1 is SGHAT, CDR2 FQNNGV. The CDR3 extends over 14 amino acids.

This clonotype was picked up a small number of times. The chain has TRBV13 and TRBJ1-1; no firm D call. V lost 3 bases and J 1 base, leaving 15 bases between the germline ends. The CDR3 spans 16 residues. Germline V gene sequence: CDR1 PRHDT, CDR2 FYEKMQ (reference sequence). The CDR3 loop reads CASSFPREGPNTEAFF. CDR3 nucleotide sequence: TGTGCCAGCAGCTTTCCCCGAGAAGGCCCGAACACTGAAGCTTTCTTT.

This clonotype was counted many times. The V call is TRBV5-1, the J call TRBJ1-1; 9 bases match TRBD1. V lost 2 bases to trimming and J lost 1 base; unmatched junction nucleotides: 3. The CDR3 length is 15 residues. CDR1 is SGHRS and CDR2 is YFSETQ in the germline V gene. CDR3 DNA sequence: TGCGCCAGCAGCTTCCCGGGACAGGGGAACACTGAAGCTTTCTTT. This codes for CASSFPGQGNTEAFF.

This clonotype was detected many times. This chain uses TRBV6-5 with TRBJ2-1; possibly TRBD1 for D (6 bases). The CDR3 is 13 residues long. The ends were cut back, 2 bases at V and 10 bases at J, with 12 bases in the middle. Germline CDR1 and CDR2: MNHEY and SVGAGI. The CDR3 region has the DNA TGTGCCAGCAGTTACCCCCGACAGGAAGAGCAGTTCTTC. It is translated as CASSYPRQEEQFF.

V and J are TRBV6-1 and TRBJ2-3; 9 bases map to TRBD2. Germline trimming cut 5 bases from V and 3 bases from J; bases unmatched to any gene: 9. CDR1 and CDR2 (germline): MNHNS, SASEGT. This CDR3 comprises 16 residues. The CDR3 loop reads CASSPTMGLATDTQYF. The CDR3 nucleotides are TGTGCCAGCAGTCCTACGATGGGACTAGCAACAGATACGCAGTATTTT.

This clonotype was counted many times. DNA for the CDR3: TGCAGCGTTGAAGACGAGGGGATCTCCTACAATGAGCAGTTCTTC. Protein: CSVEDEGISYNEQFF. The chain uses TRBV29-1 and TRBJ2-1; TRBD1 or TRBD2 may be the D gene (5 bases each). This CDR3 has 15 residues. V was clipped by 0 bases and J by 0 bases, with 9 bases between them. Germline CDR1 SQVTM, CDR2 ANQGSEA.

This clonotype has just a few counts. Mismatch with germline at one junction end may stem from a read error. This sequence joins TRBV5-1 and TRBJ2-5, with 7 bases fitting TRBD1. There are 12 residues in the CDR3. Germline V gene lookup returns CDR1 SGHRS and CDR2 YFSETQ. In nucleotides, the CDR3 is TGCGCCAGCAGCAGCTTCGGGACAGATTACGACTTC. This encodes CASSSFGTDYDF.

This clonotype was seen at least ten times. V is TRBV6-1 and J is TRBJ1-5, with D perhaps matching TRBD1 (5 bases). Per the germline V gene, CDR1 is MNHNS and CDR2 is SASEGT. V was clipped by 4 bases and J by 3 bases, with 13 bases between them. This CDR3 contains 15 residues. This CDR3 is CASSVGSGPNQPQHF. The CDR3 region has the DNA TGTGCCAGCAGTGTTGGGTCGGGACCCAATCAGCCCCAGCATTTT.

V and J are TRBV6-2 or TRBV6-3 and TRBJ1-5; D not certain. CDR3 length equals 16 residues. Between the trimmed V and J ends, which lost 5 bases and 0 bases, there was a span of 14 bases. Germline CDR1 and CDR2: MNHEY and SVGEGT. CDR3 protein: CASSLNQRYSNQPQHF. The CDR3 DNA reads as TGTGCCAGCAGTCTAAATCAGAGGTATAGCAATCAGCCCCAGCATTTT.

The sample holds many counts of this clonotype. The chain uses TRBV5-1 and TRBJ2-1; D unclear. The germline V gene encodes CDR1 SGHRS and CDR2 YFSETQ. This CDR3 spans 17 amino acids. Trimming left V 0 bases short and J 0 bases short, with 13 bases between. The CDR3 nucleotides are TGCGCCAGCAGCTTGGAGGGATCAACATACTCCTACAATGAGCAGTTCTTC. Its translation: CASSLEGSTYSYNEQFF.

This clonotype was found a few times. The rearrangement uses TRBV14 and TRBJ2-3; 11 bases are a match to TRBD2. The CDR3 is 14 amino acids. Germline trimming cut 3 bases from V and 5 bases from J; bases unmatched to any gene: 1. CDR1 and CDR2 (germline): SGHDN, FVKESK. Here the CDR3 DNA reads TGTGCCAGCAGCCACGGACTAGCGGGAGATACGCAGTATTTT. Translated: CASSHGLAGDTQYF. Based on the CDR3 plus reference TRBV14 and TRBJ2-3, the full variable domain is EAGVTQFPSHSVIEKGQTVTLRCDPISGHDNLYWYRRVMGKEIKFLLHFVKESKQDESGMPNNRFLAERTGGTYSTLKVQPAELEDSGVYFCASSHGLAGDTQYFGPGTRLTVL.

This clonotype was recorded many times. The chain combines TRBV28 with TRBJ1-6, with D perhaps matching TRBD1 (5 bases). Germline values: CDR1 MDHEN, CDR2 SYDVKM. The V end lost 6 bases, the J end lost 9 bases, and 18 bases lay between the germline ends. This CDR3 region has 15 residues. DNA for the CDR3: TGTGCCAGCAGGTTAACAGGCGTCGGGAGTTCACCCCTCCACTTT. Amino acids: CASRLTGVGSSPLHF.

This clonotype was picked up many times. The rearrangement uses TRBV11-2 and TRBJ2-1; D is perhaps TRBD2 (5 bases). The germline V gene encodes CDR1 SGHAT and CDR2 FQNNGV. This CDR3 is built from 17 residues. The germline V and J ends were trimmed by 5 bases and 1 base, with 18 bases remaining between them. The CDR3 is CASSPRYGPGSYNEQFF. In DNA form, the CDR3 reads TGTGCCAGCAGCCCACGATACGGGCCGGGATCCTACAATGAGCAGTTCTTC.

This clonotype has at least ten counts. The chain employs TRBV28 and TRBJ2-7, with 10 bases fitting TRBD2. CDR1 is MDHEN, CDR2 SYDVKM, per germline. The CDR3 loop spans 13 amino acids. V was clipped by 8 bases and J by 4 bases; unmatched bases: 5. The CDR3 spells CASYSGRPYEQYF. For the CDR3, the DNA is TGTGCCAGCTATAGCGGGAGGCCTTACGAGCAGTACTTC.

This clonotype was observed many times. V and J are TRBV7-8 and TRBJ2-2; the D is unclear. Germline V lookup: CDR1 SGHVS, CDR2 FQNEAQ. Trimming cost V 5 bases and J 0 bases, with 19 bases left between them. The CDR3 runs 18 residues. The chain's CDR3 is CASSPSGGYRANTGELFF. The CDR3 region has the DNA TGTGCCAGCAGCCCCTCGGGTGGCTATAGGGCGAACACCGGGGAGCTGTTTTTT.

This clonotype occurred many times. The rearrangement links TRBV5-1 to TRBJ2-3, with TRBD2 as a possible D gene (5 bases). This CDR3 has 17 residues. The germline V gene encodes CDR1 SGHRS and CDR2 YFSETQ. Trimming shortened V by 0 bases and J by 3 bases, and 17 bases separated the two germline ends. Written as DNA, the CDR3 is TGCGCCAGCAGCTTGGCCTATGGGCGGGCGCCTACAGATACGCAGTATTTT. Its translation is CASSLAYGRAPTDTQYF.

The chain joins TRBV2 to TRBJ2-1, with D unclear. The length of the CDR3 is 16 residues. Germline V gives CDR1 SNHLY, CDR2 FYNNEI. V was shortened by 6 bases and J by 3 bases, with 18 bases between the two germline ends. CDR3 sequence reads: CASSHPMVADYNEQFF. Here the CDR3 DNA reads TGTGCCAGCAGCCACCCGATGGTGGCAGACTACAATGAGCAGTTCTTC.

The chain is built from TRBV28 and TRBJ2-7; 15 bases align to TRBD2. The junction had 4 bases not matched to a gene; V was cut back by 5 bases and J by 2 bases. The CDR3 contains 16 residues. Looked up from germline, CDR1 is MDHEN and CDR2 is SYDVKM. The CDR3 sequence: CASSPGLAGGAYEQYF. DNA for the CDR3: TGTGCCAGCAGTCCGGGACTAGCGGGAGGCGCCTACGAGCAGTACTTC.

This clonotype was seen repeatedly, ten times or more. The chain combines TRBV20-1 with TRBJ2-5; 7 nucleotides align to TRBD2. Germline-derived CDR1 and CDR2 are DFQATT and SNEGSKA (reference sequence). The CDR3 spans 15 residues. The J segment lost 2 bases and the V segment lost 0 bases, leaving 6 bases of the junction unmatched. This CDR3 reads CSARDAGEAQETQYF. CDR3 nucleotide sequence: TGCAGTGCTAGAGACGCGGGAGAGGCTCAAGAGACCCAGTACTTC.

The chain joins TRBV4-1 to TRBJ1-5, with D unclear. The CDR3 sequence is 13 residues long. Trimming pared 5 bases from V and 3 bases from J, leaving 8 bases between. CDR1 is MGHRA, CDR2 YSYEKL, per germline. The CDR3 bases are TGCGCCAGCAGCAGGACGATCAATCAGCCCCAGCATTTT. This gives the protein CASSRTINQPQHF.

Comment on this clonotype: It may be a read error: a sequence one base away is much more abundant. The conserved phenylalanine or tryptophan normally closing the CDR3 is absent here, so this likely arose from a read error. This chain joins TRBV5-5 and TRBJ1-1, with TRBD1 matching over 7 bases. CDR1 and CDR2 (germline): SGHKS, YYEKEE (reference sequence). Trimming cost V 3 bases and J 3 bases; bases outside gene matches: 5. The CDR3 is 14 amino acids. Here the CDR3 DNA reads TGTGCCAGCAGCTCCCGGGACAGATACACTGAAGCTTTCGTT. Residues: CASSSRDRYTEAFV.

J is TRBJ2-7 and V is TRBV20-1, with TRBD2 matching 8 bases. Trimming took 3 bases from V and 6 from J; bases not matched to a gene: 7. The CDR3 loop spans 13 amino acids. Germline loops: CDR1 DFQATT, CDR2 SNEGSKA (reference sequence). The CDR3 nucleotides read TGCAGTGCTAGGCGCGCGGGAGGCTCCGAGCAGTACTTC. It specifies CSARRAGGSEQYF.

This clonotype was observed a few times. This sequence joins TRBV20-1 and TRBJ2-3; 7 nucleotides line up with TRBD2. This CDR3 has 13 residues. The ends lost 3 bases at V and 5 bases at J; junction bases unmatched: 5. In germline, CDR1 is DFQATT, CDR2 SNEGSKA (reference sequence). The DNA of the CDR3 is TGCAGTGCTAGGGGGGGGGGGTTAGATACGCAGTATTTT. It specifies CSARGGGLDTQYF.

This clonotype was seen many times. The chain combines TRBV11-2 with TRBJ2-1; D unresolved. This CDR3 has 13 amino acids. Germline V lookup: CDR1 SGHAT, CDR2 FQNNGV. The V and J ends lost 5 bases and 2 bases respectively, with 7 bases between them. Written as DNA, the CDR3 is TGTGCCAGCAGCCTCACGGCCTACAATGAGCAGTTCTTC. Protein product: CASSLTAYNEQFF.

V gene TRBV19 combines with J gene TRBJ2-6; TRBD1 might be the D (6 bases). Trimming removed 5 bases from V and 0 bases from J, with 11 bases in between. Germline CDR1 LNHDA, CDR2 SQIVND (reference sequence). CDR3 size: 16 residues. In nucleotides, the CDR3 is TGTGCCAGTAGTCCCCCCAGGGGCTCTGGGGCCAACGTCCTGACTTTC. Amino acid sequence: CASSPPRGSGANVLTF.